This T cell receptor (beta chain) is drawn from a study of neurological immune-mediated disorders. Broader study findings: The multiple sclerosis repertoire cluster lacked an association with any feature, whether clinical or MRI. When the repertoires were grouped phylogenetically, those of 18 of the 34 multiple sclerosis patients came together in a single cluster of related CDR3 sequences, which points to a possible repertoire-level signature.

The cDNA came from 5'RACE with 10-nucleotide random UMIs. In TCRdb, the 5' RACE reads were re-called with MiXCR into one record per CDR3 protein. This table has about 46,000 distinct CDR3 sequences, roughly 4.4% appearing once. This clonotype occurred many times. Its target is unknown. The sequence was obtained from a woman aged 60-75 years with multiple sclerosis. The sequenced sample was PBMCs.

The CDR3 bases are TGCGCCAGCAGCTTGGGGGGACTAGCGGGACAAGAGACCCAGTACTTC. This translates into CASSLGGLAGQETQYF. The chain couples TRBV5-1 to TRBJ2-5; 13 bases fit TRBD2. With V trimmed by 0 bases and J by 2 bases, 1 base remained unmatched. The CDR3 sequence is 16 residues long. Per the germline V gene, CDR1 is SGHRS and CDR2 is YFSETQ.